A selection of T cell receptor beta chains follows, all from one sample in a study of PD-L1 blockade in urothelial cancer. Profiling relied on immunoSEQ multiplex PCR, and the TCRdb table lists in-frame clones only, not all of them. The table lists roughly 120,000 clones, 80% to 90% of them singletons. Sequencing was performed on PBMCs, taken around atezolizumab (anti-PD-L1) treatment. The receptor source for this set is a man aged 55-75 years with urothelial cancer. Both conserved end residues are part of each CDR3. The D gene is left open where the match is weak. Only part of the rows carry a size: once, few, many, or a class if the clone is expanded.

.	TRBV9	TRBJ2-3	12	.	CASSPGEDTQYF
TRBD2	TRBV9	TRBJ2-7	16	.	CASSRTGGPSSYEQYF
TRBD1	TRBV9	TRBJ2-3	15	.	CASSAPDRAEDTQYF
TRBD1	TRBV19	TRBJ2-5	16	.	CASSILQGASRETQYF
TRBD2	TRBV4-3	TRBJ2-7	18	.	CASSQESGLAGGNYEQYF
.	TRBV5-1	TRBJ2-7	11	.	CASSGGYEQYF
TRBD1	TRBV9	TRBJ1-6	17	.	CASSAGAPGQGRSPLHF
TRBD2	TRBV7-3	TRBJ2-2	13	once	CASGPGGTGELFF
TRBD2	TRBV11-3	TRBJ2-2	14	.	CADGTSSNTGELFF
.	TRBV28	TRBJ2-7	13	.	CASSLGGFYEQYF
TRBD2	TRBV7-2	TRBJ2-2	14	.	CASSLGGRAGELFF
.	TRBV28	TRBJ2-7	14	few	CASSLVGDIYEQYF
TRBD2	TRBV7-2	TRBJ2-1	17	few	CASSLVAGGSSYNEQFF
TRBD1	TRBV28	TRBJ1-2	12	.	CASGDRVYGYTF
TRBD1	TRBV5-1	TRBJ2-1	14	.	CASSLGQAPNEQFF
TRBD1	TRBV15	TRBJ2-7	14	.	CATSRDRGPYEQYF
.	TRBV28	TRBJ2-4	12	once	CASRMSGEIQYF
.	TRBV15	TRBJ2-7	14	.	CATSRDQQRYEQYF
.	TRBV11-2	TRBJ1-1	13	.	CASSQDRPSEAFF
.	TRBV5-5	TRBJ2-3	14	.	CASSGSISTDTQYF
.	TRBV28	TRBJ1-2	13	.	CASSFLGVYGYTF
TRBD2	TRBV10-1	TRBJ2-3	17	.	CALQGLAVPGGRDTQYF
TRBD2	TRBV19	TRBJ2-1	15	once	CASRRSGAPNGEQFF
TRBD2	TRBV7-7	TRBJ2-1	16	.	CASSPGTRGYYNEQFF
TRBD2	TRBV19	TRBJ2-1	14	once	CASSVAGLVNEQFF
.	TRBV4-1	TRBJ1-4	12	.	CASGSQRAQLFF
TRBD2	TRBV28	TRBJ2-1	13	few	CASRARGAGGCFF
.	TRBV7-6	TRBJ1-5	16	.	CASSLGGVYSNQPQHF
TRBD1	TRBV29-1	TRBJ1-1	13	.	CSVMEYIAGGAFF
.	TRBV5-6	TRBJ2-5	12	.	CASSWDSAAQYF
.	TRBV21-1	TRBJ2-6	17	.	CASLRTPILWRANVLTF
.	TRBV4-1	TRBJ1-2	13	.	CASSQQAAGGYTF
.	TRBV6-6	TRBJ1-2	15	.	CARPANPRGNYGYTF
.	TRBV28	TRBJ2-1	15	once	CASRTQGSGYNEQFF
TRBD1	TRBV5-1	TRBJ2-7	14	many	CASSAPGTGGEQYF
.	TRBV19	TRBJ2-7	12	few	CASSYAPYEQYF
TRBD1	TRBV2	TRBJ2-3	16	.	CASRSRRTGGTDTQYF
.	TRBV4-1	TRBJ2-7	16	.	CASSQDDPGFSYEQYF
.	TRBV7-2	TRBJ2-6	17	.	CASSFSRSGSGANVLTF
.	TRBV11-3	TRBJ1-6	15	.	CASSLAQGHNSPLHF
.	TRBV7-3	TRBJ2-5	14	.	CASSLWRPQETQYF
.	TRBV11-2	TRBJ1-2	12	.	CASSPNNYGYTF
TRBD1	TRBV27	TRBJ2-7	16	.	CASSLLNRGLRDEQYF
.	TRBV13	TRBJ2-3	13	.	CASRPTSLDTQYF
TRBD2	TRBV5-1	TRBJ2-5	16	few	CASSVVLAGVEETQYF
TRBD2	TRBV6-6	TRBJ2-2	14	.	CASSPGGSAGELFF
.	TRBV5-5	TRBJ1-5	19	.	CASSLAGGPTYSSNQPQHF
TRBD1	TRBV5-1	TRBJ2-3	15	.	CASSPGTGGKDTQYF
TRBD1	TRBV6-1	TRBJ2-5	14	.	CASSVRGRGETQYF
.	TRBV21-1	TRBJ1-3	17	once	CASSIDRQGVSGNTIYF
TRBD1	TRBV4-2	TRBJ1-2	16	.	CASSQDLVTGGYGYTF
TRBD2	TRBV11-2	TRBJ2-1	17	.	CASSLEPTAGGPSEQFF